This passage covers 18 T cell receptor beta chains from one sample sequenced in a study of T cell repertoires in cytomegalovirus infection. Via MiXCR, TCRdb re-called the reads, giving one row per CDR3 protein. There are fewer than 200,000 distinct CDR3 sequences in the sample; roughly a fifth occur only once, and about 3% lies in the top ten. The sample taken for sequencing was PBMCs. Receptors originate from a human donor in good health (CMV status not recorded). Some clones in this sample may be carry-over from other donors' samples.

This clonotype appeared many times. The V call is TRBV28, the J call TRBJ2-2; D perhaps matches TRBD2 (5 bases). The V and J ends lost 4 bases and 3 bases respectively, with 9 bases between them. CDR3 length equals 14 residues. Germline assignment: CDR1 MDHEN and CDR2 SYDVKM. CDR3 in amino acids: CASSWEPHTGELFF. In DNA form, the CDR3 reads TGTGCCAGCAGTTGGGAGCCGCACACCGGGGAGCTGTTTTTT.

This clonotype has ten or more counts. The rearrangement joins TRBV11-3 to TRBJ2-3; the D is unclear. This CDR3 is 13 amino acids long. Germline V lookup: CDR1 SGHNT, CDR2 YENEEA. V was clipped by 0 bases and J by 6 bases, with 7 bases between them. The CDR3, as DNA: TGTGCCAGCAGCTTAGAGGGCCGGGATACGCAGTATTTT. Translated: CASSLEGRDTQYF.

The rearrangement uses TRBV28 and TRBJ1-2, with D unresolved. The CDR3 runs 15 residues. Germline V CDR1 and CDR2: MDHEN, SYDVKM. V lost 0 bases and J lost 2, with 10 bases in between. CDR3 in amino acids: CASSLWDGTNYGYTF. The CDR3 DNA reads TGTGCCAGCAGTTTATGGGATGGCACAAACTATGGCTACACCTTC.

This clonotype was recorded at least ten times. The chain employs TRBV6-2 or TRBV6-3 and TRBJ2-3; 9 bases map to TRBD2. This CDR3 has 15 residues. V shed 6 bases and J 2 bases; nucleotides not matched to a gene: 6. Per the germline V gene, CDR1 is MNHEY and CDR2 is SVGEGT. The DNA of the CDR3 is TGTGCCAGCAGAGAGCGGGGGGCCCTCACAGATACGCAGTATTTT. The encoded protein is CASRERGALTDTQYF.

This clonotype has ten or more counts. The V gene is TRBV7-2, the J gene TRBJ1-6, with no clear D. Germline V gene sequence: CDR1 SGHTA, CDR2 FQGNSA. This CDR3 is 14 amino acids long. Deletions cut 1 base from V and 13 bases from J, with 14 bases between. The CDR3 DNA follows: TGTGCCAGCAGCTTAGAGCCTCGGACCCGTCCCCTCCACTTT. It is translated as CASSLEPRTRPLHF.

This clonotype was observed a handful of times. This chain joins TRBV30 and TRBJ2-1, with 10 bases lining up with TRBD1. The CDR3 runs 14 residues. V was pared by 5 bases and J by 10 bases, with 11 bases of the junction left unmatched. In germline, CDR1 is GTSNPN, CDR2 SVGIG (reference sequence). The CDR3 DNA reads TGTGCCTGGGCGACAGGGGGCTGGGACGTGGAGCAGTTCTTC. Its translation is CAWATGGWDVEQFF.

The gene calls are TRBV7-8 and TRBJ1-3; 9 bases align to TRBD1. This CDR3 contains 15 residues. V lost 5 bases, J lost 8 bases, and 10 bases stayed unmatched. CDR1 and CDR2 (germline): SGHVS, FQNEAQ. The CDR3 is CASSPRTGALDTIYF. The CDR3 DNA reads TGTGCCAGCAGCCCAAGGACAGGGGCATTGGACACCATATATTTT.

The chain links TRBV7-9 to TRBJ1-1; 7 bases are a match to TRBD1. CDR1 and CDR2 from the germline V gene are SEHNR and FQNEAQ (reference sequence). The CDR3 length is 16 residues. J was trimmed by 0 bases and V by 5 bases; bases with no gene match: 9. CDR3 DNA: TGTGCCAGCAGCCCCCGGCCGGGACAGATGAACACTGAAGCTTTCTTT. It translates to CASSPRPGQMNTEAFF.

Many counts were recorded for this clonotype. V and J are TRBV14 and TRBJ1-1; the D gene is possibly TRBD1 (5 bases). The CDR3 spans 15 residues. Between the trimmed V and J ends, which lost 0 bases and 0 bases, there was a span of 8 bases. Germline CDR1 SGHDN, CDR2 FVKESK. DNA for the CDR3: TGTGCCAGCAGCCAAGATAGGGGAATGAACACTGAAGCTTTCTTT. Translated, it gives CASSQDRGMNTEAFF.

The genes are TRBV20-1 and TRBJ1-1, with a weak D call TRBD1 (5 bases). The CDR3 consists of 12 residues. Germline V CDR1 and CDR2: DFQATT, SNEGSKA (reference sequence). V was pared by 3 bases and J by 11 bases, with 16 bases between. The CDR3 is CSARDRGLSAFF. The CDR3 coding sequence is TGCAGTGCTAGGGATAGGGGACTTTCGGCTTTCTTT.

In this sample, this clonotype turned up a few times. The V and J genes are TRBV4-3 and TRBJ2-7; a possible D gene is TRBD2 (6 bases). The CDR3 length is 13 residues. The ends were cut back, 3 bases at V and 5 bases at J, with 11 bases in the middle. Germline V lookup: CDR1 LGHNA, CDR2 YSLEER. The CDR3 region is CASSHRGGDEQYF. The CDR3 bases are TGCGCCAGCAGCCACCGGGGCGGGGACGAGCAGTACTTC.

V is TRBV7-3 and J is TRBJ2-7, with D unclear. CDR3 length: 16 residues. Trimming took 3 bases from V and 1 from J, leaving 16 bases between them. Germline V gene data show CDR1 as SGHTA and CDR2 as FQGTGA. This chain's CDR3 is CASSFPELRGSYEQYF. The CDR3 nucleotides are TGTGCCAGCAGCTTCCCCGAGCTCCGAGGTTCCTACGAGCAGTACTTC.

This clonotype was detected only a few times. This sequence joins TRBV5-1 and TRBJ1-2; D unresolved. Trimming stripped 4 bases from V and 4 bases from J, with 17 bases between. Germline CDR1 and CDR2: SGHRS and YFSETQ. The CDR3 spans 15 residues. CDR3 loop: CASSPYGPTGYGYTF. The DNA for the CDR3 is TGCGCCAGCAGCCCATATGGTCCTACGGGCTATGGCTACACCTTC.

This clonotype has more than one count but fewer than ten. The chain links TRBV20-1 to TRBJ2-1; the D gene could be TRBD1 or TRBD2 (5 bases each). Trimming stripped 0 bases from V and 12 bases from J, with 21 bases between. The CDR3 covers 15 residues. Germline assignment: CDR1 DFQATT and CDR2 SNEGSKA (reference sequence). DNA for the CDR3: TGCAGTGCTAGAGAGGGGACGGAAAGATTGTTGGGGCAGTTCTTC. This sequence encodes CSAREGTERLLGQFF.

The genes are TRBV7-8 and TRBJ2-7, with 9 bases fitting TRBD2. CDR1 is SGHVS and CDR2 is FQNEAQ in the germline V gene. Unmatched junction bases numbered 7, after V lost 8 bases and J lost 5 bases. This CDR3 region has 13 residues. In DNA, the CDR3 is TGTGCCAGCCTACCCGGGACTAGCAACGAGCAGTACTTC. Its translation is CASLPGTSNEQYF.

The chain couples TRBV2 to TRBJ1-3; D remains ambiguous. There are 14 residues in the CDR3. V was cut by 3 bases and J by 2 bases, with 8 bases left in between. The germline V gene has CDR1 SNHLY and CDR2 FYNNEI. CDR3 loop: CASSDDTTGNTIYF. The CDR3 DNA reads TGTGCCAGCAGTGATGACACGACTGGAAACACCATATATTTT.

This chain links TRBV29-1 with TRBJ2-1; D may match TRBD1 or TRBD2 (6 bases each). Germline CDR1 reads SQVTM; CDR2 reads ANQGSEA. V gave up 6 bases and J gave up 9 bases, with 9 bases separating them. The CDR3 totals 10 residues. As DNA, the CDR3 is TGCAGCGTAGGGGGAGGTGAGCAGTTCTTC. Its translation: CSVGGGEQFF.

The V gene is TRBV12-5, the J gene TRBJ2-1, with D possibly TRBD1 on 5 matching bases. Trimming took 3 bases from V and 10 from J, leaving 7 bases between them. In germline, CDR1 is LGHNT, CDR2 FRNRAP. This CDR3 is 11 amino acids long. Here the CDR3 reads CASGFDREQFF. The CDR3 region has the DNA TGTGCTAGTGGTTTCGACAGAGAGCAGTTCTTC.